This record covers a single TCR beta chain. The TCR library protocol was used to attach unique molecular identifiers. These identifiers were attached to individual cDNA molecules. MiXCR was run by TCRdb on the 5' RACE reads, yielding one entry per CDR3 protein. The sample holds about 67,000 distinct CDR3 sequences, more than 8.5% seen once. Germline-derived CDR1 and CDR2 are SEHNR and FQNEAQ (reference sequence). V lost 7 bases, J lost 9 bases, and 19 bases lay in between. The CDR3 sequence is 14 residues long. The record originates from a study of early T cells in non-severe SARS-CoV-2 infection. Study as a whole: Sequenced material consisted of bulk RNA (from unsorted whole blood), and chains were unpaired.

The rearrangement joins TRBV7-9 to TRBJ2-1; TRBD1 is a possible D gene (6 bases). This TCR was sampled from an adult who was a healthcare worker with PCR-confirmed SARS-CoV-2 infection or an uninfected control (not recorded which). This specimen consisted of whole blood, obtained at baseline. The CDR3 coding sequence is TGTGCCAGCACCCCAGGGGATAACTTTTTTGAGCAGTTCTTC. Protein: CASTPGDNFFEQFF.